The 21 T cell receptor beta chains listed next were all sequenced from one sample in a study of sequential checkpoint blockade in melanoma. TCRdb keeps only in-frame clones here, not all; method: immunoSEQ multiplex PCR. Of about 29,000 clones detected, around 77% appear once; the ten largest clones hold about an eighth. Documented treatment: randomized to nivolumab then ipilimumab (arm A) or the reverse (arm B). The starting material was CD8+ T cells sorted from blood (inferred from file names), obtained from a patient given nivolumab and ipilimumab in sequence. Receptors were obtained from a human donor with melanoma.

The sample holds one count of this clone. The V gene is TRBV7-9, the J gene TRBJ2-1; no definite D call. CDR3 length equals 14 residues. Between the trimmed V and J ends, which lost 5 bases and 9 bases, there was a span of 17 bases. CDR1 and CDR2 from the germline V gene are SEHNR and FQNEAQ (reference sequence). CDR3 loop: CASSPRESTGEQFF. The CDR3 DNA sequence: TGTGCCAGCAGCCCTCGTGAGAGTACCGGTGAGCAGTTCTTC.

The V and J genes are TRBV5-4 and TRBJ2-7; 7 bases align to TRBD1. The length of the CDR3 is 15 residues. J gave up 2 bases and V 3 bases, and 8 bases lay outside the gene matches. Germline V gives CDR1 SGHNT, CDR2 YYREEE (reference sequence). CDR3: CASSYGTAPTYEQYF. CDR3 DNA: TGTGCCAGCAGCTACGGGACAGCTCCTACCTACGAGCAGTACTTC. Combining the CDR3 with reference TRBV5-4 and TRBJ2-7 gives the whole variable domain ETGVTQSPTHLIKTRGQQVTLRCSSQSGHNTVSWYQQALGQGPQFIFQYYREEENGRGNFPPRFSGLQFPNYSSELNVNALELDDSALYLCASSYGTAPTYEQYFGPGTRLTVT.

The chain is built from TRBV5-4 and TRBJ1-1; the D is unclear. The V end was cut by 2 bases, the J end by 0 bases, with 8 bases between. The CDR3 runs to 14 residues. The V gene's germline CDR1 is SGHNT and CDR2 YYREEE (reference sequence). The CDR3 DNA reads TGTGCCAGCAGCTTCACAGTCCTGAACACTGAAGCTTTCTTT. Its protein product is CASSFTVLNTEAFF.

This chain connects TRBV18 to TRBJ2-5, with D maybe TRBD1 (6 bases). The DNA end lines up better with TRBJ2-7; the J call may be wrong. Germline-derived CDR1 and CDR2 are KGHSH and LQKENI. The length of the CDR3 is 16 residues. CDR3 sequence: CASSPAGWGPFHEQYF. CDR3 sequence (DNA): TGTGCCAGCTCACCAGCCGGTTGGGGGCCTTTCCACGAGCAGTACTTC.

CDR3 nucleotides: TGTGCCAGCAGTGGTTTCAGCGTAGGTAGCAATCAGCCCCAGCATTTT. Translating gives CASSGFSVGSNQPQHF. This chain uses TRBV28 with TRBJ1-5, with D uncertain. Germline CDR1 MDHEN, CDR2 SYDVKM. The V gene lost 5 bases and the J gene lost 0 bases, with 14 bases spanning the gap. This CDR3 has 16 amino acids.

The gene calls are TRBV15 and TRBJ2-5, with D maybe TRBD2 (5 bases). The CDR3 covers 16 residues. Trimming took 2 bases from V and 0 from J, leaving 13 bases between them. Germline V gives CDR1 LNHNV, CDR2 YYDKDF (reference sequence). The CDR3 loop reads CATSRTWWTYQETQYF. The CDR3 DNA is TGTGCCACCAGCAGAACCTGGTGGACTTACCAAGAGACCCAGTACTTC.

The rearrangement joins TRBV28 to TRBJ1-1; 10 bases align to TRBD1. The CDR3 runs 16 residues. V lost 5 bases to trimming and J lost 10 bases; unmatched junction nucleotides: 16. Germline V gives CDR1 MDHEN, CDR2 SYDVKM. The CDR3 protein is CASSPTAGTGVWRAFF. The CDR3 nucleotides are TGTGCCAGCAGTCCGACAGCCGGGACAGGGGTGTGGAGAGCTTTCTTT.

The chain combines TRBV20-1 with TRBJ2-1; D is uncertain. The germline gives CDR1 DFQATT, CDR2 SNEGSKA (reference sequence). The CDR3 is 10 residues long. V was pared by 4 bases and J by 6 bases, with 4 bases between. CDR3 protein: CSATRNEQFF. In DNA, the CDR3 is TGCAGTGCTACCCGCAATGAGCAGTTCTTC.

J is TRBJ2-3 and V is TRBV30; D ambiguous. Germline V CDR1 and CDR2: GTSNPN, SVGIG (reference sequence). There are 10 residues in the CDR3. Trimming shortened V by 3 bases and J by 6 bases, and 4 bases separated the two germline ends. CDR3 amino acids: CAWSFDTQYF. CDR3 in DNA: TGTGCCTGGAGCTTTGATACGCAGTATTTT.

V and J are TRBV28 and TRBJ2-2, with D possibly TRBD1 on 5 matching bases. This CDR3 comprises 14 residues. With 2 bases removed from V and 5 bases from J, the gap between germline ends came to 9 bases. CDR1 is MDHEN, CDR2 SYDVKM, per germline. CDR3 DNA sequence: TGTGCCAGCAGTTTAGGTCAGGGTACCGGGGAGCTGTTTTTT. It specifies CASSLGQGTGELFF.

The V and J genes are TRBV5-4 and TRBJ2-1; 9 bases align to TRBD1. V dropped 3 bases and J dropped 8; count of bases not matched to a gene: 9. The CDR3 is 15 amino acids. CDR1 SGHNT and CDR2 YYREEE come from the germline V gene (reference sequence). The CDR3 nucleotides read TGTGCCAGCAGCTGGGGACAGGGCCCATTGGATGAGCAGTTCTTC. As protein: CASSWGQGPLDEQFF.

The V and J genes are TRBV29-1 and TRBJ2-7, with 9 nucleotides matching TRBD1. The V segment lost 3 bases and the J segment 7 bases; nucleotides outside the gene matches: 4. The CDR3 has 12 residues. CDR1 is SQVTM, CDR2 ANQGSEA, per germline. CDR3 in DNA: TGCAGCGTTGAGGGACAGGGTCGGGAGCAGTACTTC. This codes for CSVEGQGREQYF.

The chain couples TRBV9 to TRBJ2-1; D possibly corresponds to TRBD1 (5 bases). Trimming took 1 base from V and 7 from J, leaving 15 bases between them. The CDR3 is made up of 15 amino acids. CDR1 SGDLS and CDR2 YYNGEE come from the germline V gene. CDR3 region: CASSVWGSTQNEQFF. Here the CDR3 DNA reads TGTGCCAGCAGCGTATGGGGCTCAACTCAGAATGAGCAGTTCTTC.

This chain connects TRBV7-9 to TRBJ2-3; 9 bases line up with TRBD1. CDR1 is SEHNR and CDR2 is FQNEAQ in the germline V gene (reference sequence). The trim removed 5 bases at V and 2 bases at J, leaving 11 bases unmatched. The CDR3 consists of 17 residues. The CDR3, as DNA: TGTGCCAGCAGCAATCCTAGGACAGGGGAAGACACAGATACGCAGTATTTT. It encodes CASSNPRTGEDTDTQYF.

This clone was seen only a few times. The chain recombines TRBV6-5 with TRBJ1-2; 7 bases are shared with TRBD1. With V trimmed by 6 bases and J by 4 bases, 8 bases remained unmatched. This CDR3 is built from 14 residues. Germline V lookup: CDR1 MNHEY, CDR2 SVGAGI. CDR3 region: CASRPRGQAYGYTF. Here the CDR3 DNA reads TGTGCCAGCAGACCTCGAGGACAGGCCTATGGCTACACCTTC.

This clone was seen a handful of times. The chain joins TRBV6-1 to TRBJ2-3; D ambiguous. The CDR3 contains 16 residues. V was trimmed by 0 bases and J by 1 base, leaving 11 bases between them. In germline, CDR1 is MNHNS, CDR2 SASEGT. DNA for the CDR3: TGTGCCAGCAGTGAAGCAGGCGACATTCGCACAGATACGCAGTATTTT. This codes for CASSEAGDIRTDTQYF.

The CDR3 reads CASSSAGGETQYF. The DNA of the CDR3 is TGTGCCAGCAGCTCCGCAGGGGGAGAGACCCAGTACTTC. V is TRBV7-3 and J is TRBJ2-5, with 7 bases aligning to TRBD1. V trimming: 4 bases; J trimming: 4 bases; junction bases outside the gene matches: 3. The CDR3 is made up of 13 amino acids. Germline V gives CDR1 SGHTA, CDR2 FQGTGA.

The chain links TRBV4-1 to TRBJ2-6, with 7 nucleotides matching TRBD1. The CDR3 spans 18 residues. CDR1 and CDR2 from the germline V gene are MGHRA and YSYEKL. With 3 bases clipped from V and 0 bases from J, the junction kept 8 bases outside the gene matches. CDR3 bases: TGCGCCAGCAGCCATGGGACAGTACCCAGCTCTGGGGCCAACGTCCTGACTTTC. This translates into CASSHGTVPSSGANVLTF.

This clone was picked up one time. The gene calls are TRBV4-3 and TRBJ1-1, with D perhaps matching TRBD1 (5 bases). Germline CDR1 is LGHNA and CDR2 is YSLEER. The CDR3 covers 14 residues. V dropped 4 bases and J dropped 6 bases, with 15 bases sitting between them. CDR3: CASSPSRVDSEAFF. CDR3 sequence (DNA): TGCGCCAGCAGCCCGTCCAGGGTCGACTCTGAAGCTTTCTTT.

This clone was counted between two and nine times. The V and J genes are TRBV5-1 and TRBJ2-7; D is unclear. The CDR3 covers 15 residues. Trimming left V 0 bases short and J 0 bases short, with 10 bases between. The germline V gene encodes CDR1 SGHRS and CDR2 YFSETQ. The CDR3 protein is CASSLADSISYEQYF. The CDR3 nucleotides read TGCGCCAGCAGCTTGGCCGACTCCATCTCCTACGAGCAGTACTTC.

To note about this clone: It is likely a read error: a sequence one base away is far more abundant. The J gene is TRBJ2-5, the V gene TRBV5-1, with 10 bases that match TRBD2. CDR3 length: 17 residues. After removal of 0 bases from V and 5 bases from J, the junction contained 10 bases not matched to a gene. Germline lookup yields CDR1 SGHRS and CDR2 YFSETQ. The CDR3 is CASSLVGLAAAGETQYF. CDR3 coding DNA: TGCGCCAGCAGCTTGGTTGGACTAGCGGCCGCCGGGGAGACCCAGTACTTC.